This record looks at one T cell receptor (beta chain) sequence and its context. Which antigen it targets is not known. Per-base quality was not reported, and no clone a single base away is much larger than it. On a MiSeq, deep resolution sequencing aimed for a depth between 1 in 1 million and 1 in 200,000 T cells, with each clonotype covered approximately 9.2x on average. The immunoSEQ hsTCRB Kit was used to generate the TCR beta libraries. In the paper's pipeline: Data were analyzed with ImmunoSEQ Data Assistant and ImmunoSEQ Analyzer, with V, D and J genes assigned per IMGT definitions. Clonality, which ranges from 0 to 1, was calculated by subtracting the normalized Shannon entropy of productive rearrangement frequencies from one. Public clonotype analysis was restricted to overrepresented clonotypes comprising at least 0.05% of each patient's repertoire. Approximately 14 age-matched healthy donor repertoires from immuneACCESS were used as controls for clonality. As stored in TCRdb, this immuneACCESS dataset retains in-frame rearrangements with V and J assigned. A fraction of the clones does not appear; measured against another copy, unresolved V genes explain less than half of the discrepancy, and the remainder lacks a known reason. V and J calls plus clone size are reproduced from that table; the DNA served to infer D and trimming. This sample is represented by over 200,000 clones; just over 70% of them were singletons. The ten most abundant clones make up 5.5% to 6% of the sample.

The sample's time point label is to be understood as: eleven to twelve months on ibrutinib. Around 2 micrograms of genomic DNA were extracted from cryopreserved PBMCs for TCR beta library preparation. High-throughput TCR beta sequencing was performed on longitudinal blood samples from CLL patients receiving ibrutinib monotherapy. The patients took part in an open-label, single-center phase 2 trial of ibrutinib monotherapy. The germline V gene provides CDR1 MDHEN and CDR2 SYDVKM. From the cysteine up to the phenylalanine, the CDR3 has a length of 12 residues. The retained sequence is limited to the CDR3, 36 bases, with the frame set at the first base. Deletion took 6 bases off V and 6 bases off J, with a span of 11 bases between the germline ends. This sample stems from a study of cytotoxic CD8 clonotypes in ibrutinib-treated CLL (dated by TCRdb to 2020 to 2023). For the wider study: The cohort included around 15 treatment-naive and around 10 relapsed/refractory patients; about 17 were IGHV unmutated. Partial responses were observed in about 25 patients and complete responses in 2; after a median follow-up of 68 months, remission was maintained in roughly 15 patients and progression was observed in roughly twelve. Response samples were taken after a median of 12 months on treatment, ranging from roughly 6 to 36 months. Samples averaged approximately 260,000 productive templates and 90,000 to 100,000 productive rearrangements. Longitudinal samples were available for about 30% of the 86 trial participants. Cryopreserved peripheral blood mononuclear cells were obtained before treatment, at response, and at either sustained remission or disease progression. Patients were still on ibrutinib when every remission and progressive disease sample was collected.

What the study reported, not specific to this receptor: Lymph node repertoires were not examined, and the timing of sampling was not matched between patients in sustained remission and those whose disease progressed. Clonality rose at ibrutinib response, remained stable during sustained remission, and dropped back toward baseline at progression. Public clonotypes were rare and either shrank or stayed stable during treatment, and the rise in clonality at ibrutinib response reflected expansion of private clonotypes. Baseline clonality exceeded that of age-matched healthy donors and correlated strongly with circulating CD8+ T-cell counts.

The TCR sequence derives from a human donor with chronic lymphocytic leukemia. The V and J genes are TRBV28 and TRBJ1-2, with TRBD1 tentatively as D gene (5 bases match). Sequenced material: PBMCs, taken after 12 months of ibrutinib treatment. The DNA sequence is as follows: TGTGCCAGCAGCTCACCCAGGGATGGCTACACCTTC. Its product reads: CASSSPRDGYTF.